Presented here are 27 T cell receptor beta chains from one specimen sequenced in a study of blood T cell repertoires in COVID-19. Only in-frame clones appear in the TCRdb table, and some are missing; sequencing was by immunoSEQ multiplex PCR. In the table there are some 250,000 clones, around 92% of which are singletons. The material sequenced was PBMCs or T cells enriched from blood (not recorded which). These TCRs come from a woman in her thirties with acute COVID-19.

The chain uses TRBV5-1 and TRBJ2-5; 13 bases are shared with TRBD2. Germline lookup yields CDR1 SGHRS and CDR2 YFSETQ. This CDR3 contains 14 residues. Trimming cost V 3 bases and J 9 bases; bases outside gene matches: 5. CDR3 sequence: CASSSTGTSGAQYF. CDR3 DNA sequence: TGCGCCAGCAGCTCCACCGGGACTAGCGGGGCCCAGTACTTC. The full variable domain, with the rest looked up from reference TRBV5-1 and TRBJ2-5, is KAGVTQTPRYLIKTRGQQVTLSCSPISGHRSVSWYQQTPGQGLQFLFEYFSETQRNKGNFPGRFSGRQFSNSRSEMNVSTLELGDSALYLCASSSTGTSGAQYFGPGTRLLVL.

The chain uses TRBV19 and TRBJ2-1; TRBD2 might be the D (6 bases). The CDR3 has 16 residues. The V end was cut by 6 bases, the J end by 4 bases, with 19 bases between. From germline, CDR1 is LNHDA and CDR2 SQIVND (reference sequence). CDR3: CASSIQTGARYNEQFF. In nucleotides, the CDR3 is TGTGCCAGTAGCATTCAGACGGGAGCCCGGTACAATGAGCAGTTCTTC. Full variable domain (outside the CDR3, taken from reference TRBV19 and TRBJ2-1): DGGITQSPKYLFRKEGQNVTLSCEQNLNHDAMYWYRQDPGQGLRLIYYSQIVNDFQKGDIAEGYSVSREKKESFPLTVTSAQKNPTAFYLCASSIQTGARYNEQFFGPGTRLTVL.

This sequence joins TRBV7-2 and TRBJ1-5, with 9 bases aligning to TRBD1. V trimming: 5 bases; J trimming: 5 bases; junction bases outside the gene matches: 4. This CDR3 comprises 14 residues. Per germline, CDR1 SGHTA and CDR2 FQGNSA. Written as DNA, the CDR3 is TGTGCCAGCAGCAAACAGGGGGCATATCAGCCCCAGCATTTT. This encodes CASSKQGAYQPQHF.

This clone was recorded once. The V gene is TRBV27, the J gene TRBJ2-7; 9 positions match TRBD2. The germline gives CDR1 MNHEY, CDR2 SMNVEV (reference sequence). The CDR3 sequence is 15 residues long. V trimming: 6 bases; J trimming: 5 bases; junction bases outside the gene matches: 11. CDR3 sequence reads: CASSLKTSGNHEQYF. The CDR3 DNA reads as TGTGCCAGCAGCCTTAAGACTAGCGGAAACCACGAGCAGTACTTC.

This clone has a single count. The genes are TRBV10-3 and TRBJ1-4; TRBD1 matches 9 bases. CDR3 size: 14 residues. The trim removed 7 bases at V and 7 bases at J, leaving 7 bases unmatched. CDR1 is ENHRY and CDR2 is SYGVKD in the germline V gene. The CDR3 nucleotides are TGTGCCATCAAACCGGGACAGGGCGGTGAAAAACTGTTTTTT. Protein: CAIKPGQGGEKLFF.

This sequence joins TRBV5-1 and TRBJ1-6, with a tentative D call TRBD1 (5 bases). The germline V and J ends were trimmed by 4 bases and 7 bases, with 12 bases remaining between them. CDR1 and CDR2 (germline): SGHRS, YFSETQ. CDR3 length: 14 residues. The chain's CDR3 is CASSTRGENSPLHF. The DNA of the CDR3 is TGCGCCAGCAGCACCCGGGGGGAAAATTCACCCCTCCACTTT.

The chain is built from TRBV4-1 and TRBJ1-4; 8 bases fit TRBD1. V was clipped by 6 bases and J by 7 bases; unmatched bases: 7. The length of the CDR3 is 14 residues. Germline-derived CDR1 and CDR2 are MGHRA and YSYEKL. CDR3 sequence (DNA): TGCGCCAGCAGTAAGACAGGGGCAATTGAAAAACTGTTTTTT. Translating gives CASSKTGAIEKLFF.

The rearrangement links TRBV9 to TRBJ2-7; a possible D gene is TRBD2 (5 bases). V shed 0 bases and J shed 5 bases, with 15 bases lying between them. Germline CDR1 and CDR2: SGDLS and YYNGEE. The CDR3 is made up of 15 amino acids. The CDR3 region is CASSVGLEVSNEQYF. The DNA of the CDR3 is TGTGCCAGCAGCGTAGGGCTGGAGGTCAGCAACGAGCAGTACTTC.

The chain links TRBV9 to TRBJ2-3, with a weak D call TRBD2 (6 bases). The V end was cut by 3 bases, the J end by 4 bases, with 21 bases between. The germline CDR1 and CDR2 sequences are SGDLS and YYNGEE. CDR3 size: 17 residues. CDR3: CASSAPPEGSHPDTQYF. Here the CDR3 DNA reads TGTGCCAGCAGCGCACCACCGGAGGGTAGTCATCCAGATACGCAGTATTTT.

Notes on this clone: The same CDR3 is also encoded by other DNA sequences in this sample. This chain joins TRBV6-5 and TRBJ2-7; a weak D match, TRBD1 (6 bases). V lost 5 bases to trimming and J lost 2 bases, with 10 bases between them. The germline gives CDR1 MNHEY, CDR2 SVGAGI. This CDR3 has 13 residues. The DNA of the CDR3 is TGTGCCAGCAGTACCGGGACACCCTACGAGCAGTACTTC. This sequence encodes CASSTGTPYEQYF.

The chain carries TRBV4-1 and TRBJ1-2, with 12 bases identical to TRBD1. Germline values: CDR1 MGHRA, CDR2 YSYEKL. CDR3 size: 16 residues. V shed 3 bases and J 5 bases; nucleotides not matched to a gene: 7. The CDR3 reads CASSHPGQGARYGYTF. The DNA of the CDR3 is TGCGCCAGCAGCCATCCGGGACAGGGGGCGCGGTATGGCTACACCTTC.

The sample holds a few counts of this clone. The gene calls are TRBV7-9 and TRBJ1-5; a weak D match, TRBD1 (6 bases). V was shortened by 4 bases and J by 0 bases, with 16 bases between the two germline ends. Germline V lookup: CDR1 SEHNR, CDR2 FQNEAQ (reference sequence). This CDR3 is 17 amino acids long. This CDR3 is CASSSTGPSHSNQPQHF. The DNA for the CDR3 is TGTGCCAGCAGCTCAACAGGGCCCTCGCATAGCAATCAGCCCCAGCATTTT.

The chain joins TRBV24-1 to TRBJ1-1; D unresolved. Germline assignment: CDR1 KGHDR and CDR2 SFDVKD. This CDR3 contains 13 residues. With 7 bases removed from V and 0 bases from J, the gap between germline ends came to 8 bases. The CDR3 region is CATSSAMNTEAFF. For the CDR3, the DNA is TGTGCCACCAGCAGCGCCATGAACACTGAAGCTTTCTTT.

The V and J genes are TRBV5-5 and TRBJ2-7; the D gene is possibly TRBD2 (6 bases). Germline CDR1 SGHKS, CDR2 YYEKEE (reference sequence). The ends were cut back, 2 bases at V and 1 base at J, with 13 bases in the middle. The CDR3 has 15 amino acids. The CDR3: CASSFMEGKSYEQYF. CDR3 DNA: TGTGCCAGCAGCTTTATGGAGGGAAAATCCTACGAGCAGTACTTC.

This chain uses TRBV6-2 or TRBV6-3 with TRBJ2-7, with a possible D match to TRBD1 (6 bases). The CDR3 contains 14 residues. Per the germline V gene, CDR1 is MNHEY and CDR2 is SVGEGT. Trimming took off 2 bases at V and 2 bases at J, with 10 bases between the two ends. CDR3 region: CASSYETGPYEQYF. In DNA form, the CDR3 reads TGTGCCAGCAGTTACGAGACAGGACCCTACGAGCAGTACTTC.

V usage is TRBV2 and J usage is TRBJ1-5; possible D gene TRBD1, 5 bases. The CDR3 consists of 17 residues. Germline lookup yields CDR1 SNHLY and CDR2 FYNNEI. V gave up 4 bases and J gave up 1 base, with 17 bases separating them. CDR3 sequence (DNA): TGTGCCAGCAGTGGGCCGGGGGGGAGGCCGAGCAATCAGCCCCAGCATTTT. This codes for CASSGPGGRPSNQPQHF. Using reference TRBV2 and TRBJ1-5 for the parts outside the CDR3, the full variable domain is EPEVTQTPSHQVTQMGQEVILRCVPISNHLYFYWYRQILGQKVEFLVSFYNNEISEKSEIFDDQFSVERPDGSNFTLKIRSTKLEDSAMYFCASSGPGGRPSNQPQHFGDGTRLSIL.

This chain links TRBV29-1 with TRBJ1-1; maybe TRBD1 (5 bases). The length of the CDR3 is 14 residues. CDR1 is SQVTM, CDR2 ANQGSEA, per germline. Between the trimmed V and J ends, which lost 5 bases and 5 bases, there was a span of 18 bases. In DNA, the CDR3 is TGCAGCGTTAACTTAGGGACCGGGAGGACTGAAGCTTTCTTT. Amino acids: CSVNLGTGRTEAFF.

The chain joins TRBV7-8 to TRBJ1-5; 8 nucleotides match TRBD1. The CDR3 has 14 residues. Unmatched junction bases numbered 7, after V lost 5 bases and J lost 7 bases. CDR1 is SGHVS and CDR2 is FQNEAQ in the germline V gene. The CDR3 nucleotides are TGTGCCAGCAGCCCTACGACAGGGGTCCAGCCCCAGCATTTT. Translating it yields CASSPTTGVQPQHF.

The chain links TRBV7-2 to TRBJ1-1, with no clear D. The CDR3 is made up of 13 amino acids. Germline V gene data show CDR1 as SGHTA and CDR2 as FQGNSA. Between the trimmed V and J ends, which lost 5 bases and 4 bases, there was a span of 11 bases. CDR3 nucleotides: TGTGCCAGCAGCGCGGCGGAGAGCACTGAAGCTTTCTTT. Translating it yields CASSAAESTEAFF.

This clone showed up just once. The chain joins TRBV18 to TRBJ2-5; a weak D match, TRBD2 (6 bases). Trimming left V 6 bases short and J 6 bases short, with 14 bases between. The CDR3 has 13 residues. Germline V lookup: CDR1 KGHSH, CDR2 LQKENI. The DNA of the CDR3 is TGTGCCAGCTCCCTGGGGGGTCTGCAGACCCAGTACTTC. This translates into CASSLGGLQTQYF. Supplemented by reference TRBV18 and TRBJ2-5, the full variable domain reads NAGVMQNPRHLVRRRGQEARLRCSPMKGHSHVYWYRQLPEEGLKFMVYLQKENIIDESGMPKERFSAEFPKEGPSILRIQQVVRGDSAAYFCASSLGGLQTQYFGPGTRLLVL.

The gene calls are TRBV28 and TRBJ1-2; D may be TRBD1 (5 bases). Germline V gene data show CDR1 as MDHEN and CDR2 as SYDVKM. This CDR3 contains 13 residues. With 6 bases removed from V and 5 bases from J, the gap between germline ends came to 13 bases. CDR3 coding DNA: TGTGCCAGCAGGTCAACAGGAATTTATGGCTACACCTTC. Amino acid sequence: CASRSTGIYGYTF.

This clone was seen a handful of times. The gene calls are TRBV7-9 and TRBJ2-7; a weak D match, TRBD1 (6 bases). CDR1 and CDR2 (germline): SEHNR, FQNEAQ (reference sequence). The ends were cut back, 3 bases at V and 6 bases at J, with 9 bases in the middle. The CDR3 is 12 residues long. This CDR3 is CASSFGQREQYF. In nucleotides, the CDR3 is TGTGCCAGCAGCTTCGGACAGCGCGAGCAGTACTTC.

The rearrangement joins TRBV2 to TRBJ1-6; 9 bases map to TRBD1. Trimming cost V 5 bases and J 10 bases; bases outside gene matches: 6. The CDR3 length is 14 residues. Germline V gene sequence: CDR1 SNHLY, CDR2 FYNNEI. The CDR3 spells CASSFGQGTSPLHF. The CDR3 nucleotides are TGTGCCAGCAGTTTCGGACAGGGGACCTCACCCCTCCACTTT.

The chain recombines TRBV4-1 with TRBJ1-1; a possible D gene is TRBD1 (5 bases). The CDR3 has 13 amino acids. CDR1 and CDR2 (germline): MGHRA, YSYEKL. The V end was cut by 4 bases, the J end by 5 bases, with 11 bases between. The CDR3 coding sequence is TGCGCCAGCAGCCTAGGGCGGGGGACTGAAGCTTTCTTT. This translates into CASSLGRGTEAFF.

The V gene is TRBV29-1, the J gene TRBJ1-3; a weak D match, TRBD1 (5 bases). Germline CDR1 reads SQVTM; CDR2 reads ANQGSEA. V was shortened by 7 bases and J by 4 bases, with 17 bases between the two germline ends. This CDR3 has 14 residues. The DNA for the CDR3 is TGCAGCGCTCCCCACCGGGGGGGAGGAAACACCATATATTTT. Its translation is CSAPHRGGGNTIYF.

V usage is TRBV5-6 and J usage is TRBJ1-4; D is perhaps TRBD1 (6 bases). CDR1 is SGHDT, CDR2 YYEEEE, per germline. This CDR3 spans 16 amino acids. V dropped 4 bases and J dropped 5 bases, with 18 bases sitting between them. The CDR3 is CASSGERQAANEKLFF. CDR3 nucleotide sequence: TGTGCCAGCAGCGGGGAGAGACAGGCCGCGAATGAAAAACTGTTTTTT.

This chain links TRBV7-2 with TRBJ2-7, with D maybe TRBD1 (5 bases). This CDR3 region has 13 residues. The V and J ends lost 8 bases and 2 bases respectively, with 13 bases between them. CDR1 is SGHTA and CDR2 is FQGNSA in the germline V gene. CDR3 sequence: CASQRPDTYEQYF. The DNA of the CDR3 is TGTGCCAGCCAAAGACCGGACACCTACGAGCAGTACTTC. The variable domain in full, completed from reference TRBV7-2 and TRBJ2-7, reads GAGVSQSPSNKVTEKGKDVELRCDPISGHTALYWYRQSLGQGLEFLIYFQGNSAPDKSGLPSDRFSAERTGGSVSTLTIQRTQQEDSAVYLCASQRPDTYEQYFGPGTRLTVT.